A single sample gave rise to the 32 T cell receptor beta chains below, sequenced in a study of T cell responses to AZD1222 COVID-19 vaccine. Clones were sequenced by immunoSEQ multiplex PCR, and TCRdb holds only the in-frame ones, with some missing. The sample consists of 120,000 or so clones, 90% of them appearing once. Sequences were derived from peripheral blood, sampled on day 0 of MenACWY control vaccination. Receptors originate from an adult in good health.

The V and J genes are TRBV6-5 and TRBJ1-1; perhaps TRBD1 as D (6 bases). Germline values: CDR1 MNHEY, CDR2 SVGAGI. This CDR3 has 15 amino acids. V shed 2 bases and J shed 5 bases, with 15 bases lying between them. In DNA form, the CDR3 reads TGTGCCAGCAGTTACGGGGGGGGCGGGTTAACTGAAGCTTTCTTT. Residues: CASSYGGGGLTEAFF.

The chain combines TRBV3-1 (or the pseudogene TRBV3-2) with TRBJ1-2, with TRBD1 identical over 7 bases. The CDR3 is made up of 13 amino acids. V gave up 1 base and J gave up 7 bases; unmatched junction bases: 3. Per germline, CDR1 LGHDT and CDR2 YNNKEL (reference sequence). The CDR3 here is CASSQVGGIGYTF. CDR3 in DNA: TGTGCCAGCAGCCAAGTAGGGGGCATTGGCTACACCTTC.

The chain is built from TRBV5-4 and TRBJ1-1, with no clear D. Germline V CDR1 and CDR2: SGHNT, YYREEE (reference sequence). V gave up 3 bases and J gave up 1 base, with 13 bases separating them. CDR3 length equals 15 residues. The CDR3 coding sequence is TGTGCCAGCAGCTGGGAGTCTCATCCGAACACTGAAGCTTTCTTT. Translation: CASSWESHPNTEAFF. Complete variable domain (other parts from reference TRBV5-4 and TRBJ1-1): ETGVTQSPTHLIKTRGQQVTLRCSSQSGHNTVSWYQQALGQGPQFIFQYYREEENGRGNFPPRFSGLQFPNYSSELNVNALELDDSALYLCASSWESHPNTEAFFGQGTRLTVV.

The chain employs TRBV7-9 and TRBJ2-7, with TRBD2 identical over 7 bases. Unmatched junction bases numbered 7, after V lost 5 bases and J lost 3 bases. The CDR3 is 14 residues long. The germline V gene encodes CDR1 SEHNR and CDR2 FQNEAQ (reference sequence). The CDR3 DNA sequence: TGTGCCAGCAGCCATTCTAGCGGACTCTACGAGCAGTACTTC. This encodes CASSHSSGLYEQYF.

Only a few counts were recorded for this clone. The chain employs TRBV3-1 (or the pseudogene TRBV3-2) and TRBJ2-3; weak D call: TRBD2 (6 bases). Per germline, CDR1 LGHDT and CDR2 YNNKEL (reference sequence). The CDR3 extends over 14 amino acids. Trimming pared 4 bases from V and 8 bases from J, leaving 16 bases between. CDR3 sequence (DNA): TGTGCCAGCAGCCCAAGCGGGTCTGAAGGTACGCAGTATTTT. Translating gives CASSPSGSEGTQYF.

The sample holds a few counts of this clone. The chain carries TRBV28 and TRBJ2-2; TRBD1 matches at 9 bases. V was clipped by 7 bases and J by 6 bases; unmatched bases: 9. This CDR3 has 15 residues. Germline V gene data show CDR1 as MDHEN and CDR2 as SYDVKM. DNA for the CDR3: TGTGCCAGCACCGAACAGGGGGCTCAGGCCGGGGAGCTGTTTTTT. Protein product: CASTEQGAQAGELFF.

This sequence joins TRBV5-1 and TRBJ2-1; perhaps TRBD1 as D (5 bases). The CDR3 has 15 amino acids. Germline-derived CDR1 and CDR2 are SGHRS and YFSETQ. The V and J ends lost 0 bases and 2 bases respectively, with 9 bases between them. CDR3 loop: CASSLGPGTYNEQFF. CDR3 nucleotides: TGCGCCAGCAGCTTGGGCCCAGGGACCTACAATGAGCAGTTCTTC.

V gene TRBV18 combines with J gene TRBJ2-3, with 9 bases that match TRBD2. Germline CDR1 and CDR2: KGHSH and LQKENI. With V trimmed by 2 bases and J by 3 bases, 6 bases remained unmatched. CDR3 length: 16 residues. CDR3 sequence reads: CASSPRPAGGTDTQYF. The CDR3 DNA reads TGTGCCAGCTCACCAAGGCCTGCGGGGGGGACAGATACGCAGTATTTT.

The chain uses TRBV19 and TRBJ1-5; tentative D call: TRBD1 (5 bases). V was clipped by 4 bases and J by 2 bases, with 12 bases between them. Germline assignment: CDR1 LNHDA and CDR2 SQIVND (reference sequence). This CDR3 region has 15 residues. Here the CDR3 DNA reads TGTGCCAGTAGTAATGCGGGAGGGGGCAATCAGCCCCAGCATTTT. This codes for CASSNAGGGNQPQHF. The whole variable domain, remainder taken from reference TRBV19 and TRBJ1-5, is DGGITQSPKYLFRKEGQNVTLSCEQNLNHDAMYWYRQDPGQGLRLIYYSQIVNDFQKGDIAEGYSVSREKKESFPLTVTSAQKNPTAFYLCASSNAGGGNQPQHFGDGTRLSIL.

The V gene is TRBV7-9, the J gene TRBJ2-7; D might be TRBD2 (7 bases). The V gene lost 1 base and the J gene lost 2 bases, with 15 bases spanning the gap. The germline V gene has CDR1 SEHNR and CDR2 FQNEAQ (reference sequence). This CDR3 has 16 residues. CDR3 in amino acids: CASSLVVAGAPYEQYF. CDR3 sequence (DNA): TGTGCCAGCAGCTTAGTGGTGGCGGGGGCCCCCTACGAGCAGTACTTC.

V gene TRBV6-2 or TRBV6-3 combines with J gene TRBJ1-4; the D gene is possibly TRBD1 (5 bases). Per germline, CDR1 MNHEY and CDR2 SVGEGT. V gave up 5 bases and J gave up 12 bases, with 22 bases separating them. There are 15 residues in the CDR3. The CDR3 reads CASSLADIIPNELFF. The CDR3 nucleotides are TGTGCCAGCAGTCTCGCGGACATAATTCCCAATGAACTGTTTTTT.

Written as DNA, the CDR3 is TGTGCCAGCAGACCCGGGACAGGTGTAAACACCGGGGAGCTGTTTTTT. As protein: CASRPGTGVNTGELFF. The rearrangement uses TRBV28 and TRBJ2-2, with 8 bases identical to TRBD1. The CDR3 covers 16 residues. The germline CDR1 and CDR2 sequences are MDHEN and SYDVKM. The V gene end was trimmed by 6 bases and the J gene end by 2 bases; junction bases not matched to a gene: 8.

Here the CDR3 reads CASSLGGVNTEAFF. DNA for the CDR3: TGTGCCAGCAGCTTAGGGGGGGTGAACACTGAAGCTTTCTTT. This chain joins TRBV11-2 and TRBJ1-1; D is possibly TRBD1 (5 bases). V gave up 1 base and J gave up 0 bases, with 6 bases separating them. Germline V lookup: CDR1 SGHAT, CDR2 FQNNGV. The CDR3 covers 14 residues.

J is TRBJ1-1 and V is TRBV7-8; D is possibly TRBD1 (6 bases). CDR1 and CDR2 from the germline V gene are SGHVS and FQNEAQ. The CDR3 runs 14 residues. V lost 5 bases, J lost 5 bases, and 15 bases lay in between. DNA of the CDR3: TGTGCCAGCAGCCTAATGCAGGGGTGGACTGAAGCTTTCTTT. Its translation: CASSLMQGWTEAFF.

The chain links TRBV6-1 to TRBJ1-2; D is unresolved. The germline V and J ends were trimmed by 3 bases and 5 bases, with 4 bases remaining between them. The germline V gene has CDR1 MNHNS and CDR2 SASEGT. This CDR3 is built from 11 residues. The CDR3 DNA is TGTGCCAGCAGTGAGGGGTATGGCTACACCTTC. This translates into CASSEGYGYTF.

The genes are TRBV5-6 and TRBJ1-6; D is ambiguous. The CDR3 has 13 amino acids. Germline CDR1 SGHDT, CDR2 YYEEEE. With 7 bases removed from V and 10 bases from J, the gap between germline ends came to 15 bases. The CDR3 coding sequence is TGTGCCAGCCGTAGTTATTCGGGATCACCCCTCCACTTT. Amino acids: CASRSYSGSPLHF.

The chain couples TRBV6-4 to TRBJ1-3; no firm D call. V shed 4 bases and J shed 4 bases, with 5 bases lying between them. This CDR3 has 12 residues. The germline gives CDR1 MRHNA, CDR2 SNTAGT. CDR3 in amino acids: CASSGRGNTIYF. CDR3 sequence (DNA): TGTGCCAGCAGTGGACGAGGAAACACCATATATTTT.

This clone showed up just once. This chain uses TRBV6-2 or TRBV6-3 with TRBJ1-1, with D tentatively TRBD1 (5 bases). CDR1 and CDR2 (germline): MNHEY, SVGEGT. Trimming removed 5 bases at V and 3 bases at J, with 13 bases between. The CDR3 runs 14 residues. The CDR3 protein is CASSADGQYTEAFF. CDR3 DNA: TGTGCCAGCAGTGCGGACGGACAATACACTGAAGCTTTCTTT.

This clone has a handful of counts. V usage is TRBV14 and J usage is TRBJ2-1; a weak D match, TRBD1 (5 bases). The germline V gene encodes CDR1 SGHDN and CDR2 FVKESK. The CDR3 length is 15 residues. Trimming removed 4 bases from V and 0 bases from J, with 10 bases in between. Here the CDR3 reads CASSPDMSSYNEQFF. The CDR3 region has the DNA TGTGCCAGCAGCCCGGACATGAGCTCCTACAATGAGCAGTTCTTC.

The rearrangement joins TRBV10-3 to TRBJ1-1, with 9 bases fitting TRBD1. V gave up 4 bases and J gave up 7 bases; unmatched junction bases: 4. This CDR3 contains 13 residues. CDR1 is ENHRY, CDR2 SYGVKD, per germline. The CDR3 sequence: CAISGGQGVEAFF. The CDR3 coding sequence is TGTGCCATCAGTGGGGGACAGGGCGTTGAAGCTTTCTTT.

The V call is TRBV7-9, the J call TRBJ2-5; D is perhaps TRBD1 (6 bases). The CDR3 totals 15 residues. Germline-derived CDR1 and CDR2 are SEHNR and FQNEAQ (reference sequence). Trimming took off 5 bases at V and 1 base at J, with 14 bases between the two ends. The CDR3 DNA follows: TGTGCCAGCAGCGGGATAGACAGGCGCCAAGAGACCCAGTACTTC. Protein product: CASSGIDRRQETQYF.

The J gene is TRBJ2-6, the V gene TRBV19; TRBD1 might be the D (5 bases). CDR3 length: 17 amino acids. Germline CDR1 LNHDA, CDR2 SQIVND (reference sequence). V was trimmed by 0 bases and J by 0 bases, leaving 9 bases between them. The CDR3 sequence is CASSIDQGLSGANVLTF. The DNA for the CDR3 is TGTGCCAGTAGTATAGATCAGGGTCTCTCTGGGGCCAACGTCCTGACTTTC.

The rearrangement joins TRBV3-1 (or the pseudogene TRBV3-2) to TRBJ2-1, with D possibly matching TRBD1 (5 bases). V was clipped by 4 bases and J by 9 bases, with 10 bases between them. Germline loops: CDR1 LGHDT, CDR2 YNNKEL (reference sequence). This CDR3 contains 12 residues. CDR3 protein: CASSPSGLEQFF. The CDR3 bases are TGTGCCAGCAGCCCATCAGGGCTTGAGCAGTTCTTC.

The chain carries TRBV28 and TRBJ2-1; 11 bases map to TRBD1. Trimming at V came to 3 bases and at J to 8 bases, leaving 6 bases not matched to a gene. The germline V gene encodes CDR1 MDHEN and CDR2 SYDVKM. This CDR3 has 15 residues. CDR3 region: CASSFRDRGFDEQFF. CDR3 DNA: TGTGCCAGCAGTTTTAGGGACAGGGGGTTCGATGAGCAGTTCTTC.

The rearrangement uses TRBV5-4 and TRBJ2-2; 8 bases match TRBD1. This CDR3 comprises 16 residues. V lost 4 bases to trimming and J lost 6 bases; unmatched junction nucleotides: 11. Looked up from germline, CDR1 is SGHNT and CDR2 is YYREEE (reference sequence). The CDR3, as DNA: TGTGCCAGCAGCGGGAGGACAGGGATAAATTCCGGGGAGCTGTTTTTT. It translates to CASSGRTGINSGELFF.

This clone was found once. The chain joins TRBV28 to TRBJ2-1; 14 bases match TRBD2. J lost 9 bases, V lost 6 bases, and 7 bases had no gene match. Per germline, CDR1 MDHEN and CDR2 SYDVKM. The CDR3 has 15 amino acids. CDR3 DNA sequence: TGTGCCAGCAGACTACCCGGACTAGCGGGAGGTGAGCAGTTCTTC. Encoded protein: CASRLPGLAGGEQFF.

V is TRBV24-1 and J is TRBJ1-5; the match to TRBD1 covers 8 bases. With V trimmed by 6 bases and J by 4 bases, 7 bases remained unmatched. Germline V gene lookup returns CDR1 KGHDR and CDR2 SFDVKD. CDR3 length: 15 residues. The chain's CDR3 is CATSPGGIGNQPQHF. The CDR3 DNA is TGTGCCACCAGTCCAGGGGGCATAGGAAATCAGCCCCAGCATTTT.

The gene calls are TRBV28 and TRBJ2-7; the D gene is possibly TRBD1 (6 bases). Germline CDR1 MDHEN, CDR2 SYDVKM. CDR3 length: 16 amino acids. V was cut by 5 bases and J by 0 bases, with 17 bases left in between. CDR3 nucleotide sequence: TGTGCCAGCAGTCCCCGCACAGGGAAGAGCTCCTACGAGCAGTACTTC. Translation gives CASSPRTGKSSYEQYF.

The chain uses TRBV30 and TRBJ2-7, with D possibly matching TRBD2 (6 bases). The CDR3 consists of 15 residues. V lost 2 bases to trimming and J lost 3 bases, with 17 bases between them. Per germline, CDR1 GTSNPN and CDR2 SVGIG (reference sequence). The DNA of the CDR3 is TGTGCCTGGAGTCCCTCCGGGGACTCGAACTACGAGCAGTACTTC. This codes for CAWSPSGDSNYEQYF.

The chain links TRBV2 to TRBJ1-1; D ambiguous. The germline gives CDR1 SNHLY, CDR2 FYNNEI. The CDR3 runs to 12 residues. Trimming pared 6 bases from V and 6 bases from J, leaving 11 bases between. CDR3 DNA: TGTGCCAGCAGCGGGGATGAGGCTGAAGCTTTCTTT. It is translated as CASSGDEAEAFF.

The genes are TRBV29-1 and TRBJ2-1; tentative D call: TRBD2 (5 bases). Between the trimmed V and J ends, which lost 5 bases and 9 bases, there was a span of 14 bases. This CDR3 has 12 residues. Looked up from germline, CDR1 is SQVTM and CDR2 is ANQGSEA. CDR3 nucleotides: TGCAGCGTTCGGACTCCAACGGGTGAGCAGTTCTTC. Encoded protein: CSVRTPTGEQFF.

The V gene is TRBV18, the J gene TRBJ2-2; D is perhaps TRBD1 (6 bases). The CDR3 has 15 amino acids. V lost 6 bases, J lost 1 base, and 12 bases lay in between. Germline assignment: CDR1 KGHSH and CDR2 LQKENI. CDR3 in DNA: TGTGCCAGCTCGCTCAAGGGACAGAACACCGGGGAGCTGTTTTTT. Translated, it gives CASSLKGQNTGELFF.